This T cell receptor beta chain was observed in a study of blood T cell repertoires in COVID-19 (dated by TCRdb to the early 2020s). Describing the broader study: Samples covering the acute and convalescent phases of COVID-19 were provided by collaborators in the United States, Italy and Spain. The material from the prospective study consisted of cDNA or gDNA derived from T cells, B-cell-depleted T cells, or PBMCs. The dataset comprised deeply sampled blood TCRbeta repertoires from subjects exposed to, actively infected with, or recovered from COVID-19. The repertoires were released in a freely available public database intended as a resource for research on the immune response to SARS-CoV-2. Samples came from the ongoing ImmuneRACE study (first 160 participants) plus 1,254 subjects from 6 global collaborators. Nearly every sample came with metadata listing a de-identified subject ID, COVID-19 status, age in years and sex. HLA class I and class II types, where available, came from metadata supplied by the sample provider rather than from assay-based typing.

The research as a whole found: Clinical and demographic metadata were provided uncurated, with the amount varying by source and participant.

The collaborating institutions used their own protocols to collect whole blood in K2EDTA tubes. For TCRbeta analysis, collaborators shipped samples in one of three forms: frozen whole blood, isolated PBMCs, or DNA extracted from either of those sample types. CDR1 MNHEY and CDR2 SVGAGI were looked up in the germline V gene. The V end loses 6 bases and the J end loses 8 bases, and a stretch of 17 bases separates them. Measured from the cysteine to the phenylalanine, the CDR3 is 15 residues long. Left in the record is the CDR3 DNA by itself, 45 bases read in frame from the first base. On this clone: The specificity of this receptor is unknown. Base qualities are not recorded, but no much larger clone differs from it by a single base.

TCRbeta CDR3 regions were amplified from genomic DNA using the immunoSEQ Assay, a bias-controlled multiplex PCR. The original methods were these. The number of nucleated cells in each sample was estimated from the amplification of reference gene primers within the assay. To quantify the absolute abundance of each unique TCRbeta CDR3 rearrangement, sequence reads were collapsed and filtered. For each sample, productive Simpson clonality was calculated as the square root of Simpson's diversity index across productive rearrangements. The immuneACCESS repertoire file appears here via TCRdb, limited to in-frame rearrangements. These files lack a portion of the clones; in checked studies, under half of the deficit traces to unresolved V genes, and the cause of the others is not known. That table is the source of V, J and clone size, and D and trimming were worked out from the DNA. In all, the sample holds 100,000 to 150,000 clones, and 70% to 90% of those were seen once. The ten largest clones add up to approximately 3.9% of the sample.

The clonotype was recovered from a woman aged 50 to 60 with acute or convalescent COVID-19. The rearrangement combines TRBV6-5 with TRBJ1-6; no D gene is confidently identified. Sequencing was done on a sample of peripheral blood. The encoded CDR3 is CASSAAVGVYSPLHF. The sequenced DNA: TGTGCCAGCAGCGCGGCAGTAGGAGTCTATTCACCCCTCCACTTT.